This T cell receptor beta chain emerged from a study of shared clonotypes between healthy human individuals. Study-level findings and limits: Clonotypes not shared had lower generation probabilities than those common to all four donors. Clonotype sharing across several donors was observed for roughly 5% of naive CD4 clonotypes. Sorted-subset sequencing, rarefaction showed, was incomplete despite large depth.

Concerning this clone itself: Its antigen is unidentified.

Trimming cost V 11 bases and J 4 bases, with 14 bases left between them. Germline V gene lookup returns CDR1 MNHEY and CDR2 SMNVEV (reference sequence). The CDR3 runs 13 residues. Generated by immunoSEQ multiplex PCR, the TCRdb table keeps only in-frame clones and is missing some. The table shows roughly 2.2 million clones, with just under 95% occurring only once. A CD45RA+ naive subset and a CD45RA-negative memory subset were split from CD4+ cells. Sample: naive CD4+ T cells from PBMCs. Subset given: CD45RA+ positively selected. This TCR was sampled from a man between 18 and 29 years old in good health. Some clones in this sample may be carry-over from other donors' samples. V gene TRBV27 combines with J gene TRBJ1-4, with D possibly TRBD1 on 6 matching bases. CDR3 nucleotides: TGTGCCGGGGGGGGGCATAATAATGAAAAACTGTTTTTT. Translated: CAGGGHNNEKLFF.